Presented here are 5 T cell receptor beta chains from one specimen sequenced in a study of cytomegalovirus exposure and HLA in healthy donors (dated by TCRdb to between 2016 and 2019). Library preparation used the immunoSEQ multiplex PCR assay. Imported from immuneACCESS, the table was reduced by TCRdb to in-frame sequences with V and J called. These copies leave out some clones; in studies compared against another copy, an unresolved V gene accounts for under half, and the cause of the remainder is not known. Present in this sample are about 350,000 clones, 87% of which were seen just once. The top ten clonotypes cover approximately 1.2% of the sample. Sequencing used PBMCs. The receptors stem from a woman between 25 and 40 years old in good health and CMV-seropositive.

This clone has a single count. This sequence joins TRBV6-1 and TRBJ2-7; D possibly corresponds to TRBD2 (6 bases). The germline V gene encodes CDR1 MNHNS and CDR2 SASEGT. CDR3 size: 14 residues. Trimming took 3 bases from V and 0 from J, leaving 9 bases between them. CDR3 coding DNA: TGTGCCAGCAGTGACGGCGGGGCCTCCTACGAGCAGTACTTC. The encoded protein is CASSDGGASYEQYF.

CDR3 protein: CASSQDGPFSGSEQYF. The DNA for the CDR3 is TGTGCCAGCAGCCAAGATGGACCCTTCTCCGGGAGCGAGCAGTACTTC. This sequence joins TRBV4-2 and TRBJ2-7, with D possibly being TRBD2 (6 bases). V shed 0 bases and J shed 6 bases, with 18 bases lying between them. The CDR3 extends over 16 amino acids. Germline V lookup: CDR1 LGHNA, CDR2 YNFKEQ.

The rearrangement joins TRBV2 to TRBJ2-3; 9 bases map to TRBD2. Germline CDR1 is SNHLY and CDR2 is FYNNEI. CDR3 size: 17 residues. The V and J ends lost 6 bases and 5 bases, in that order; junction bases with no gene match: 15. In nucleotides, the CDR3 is TGTGCCAGCAGGGACTTCTTGGCGGGAGGGCCTATAGATACGCAGTATTTT. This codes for CASRDFLAGGPIDTQYF.

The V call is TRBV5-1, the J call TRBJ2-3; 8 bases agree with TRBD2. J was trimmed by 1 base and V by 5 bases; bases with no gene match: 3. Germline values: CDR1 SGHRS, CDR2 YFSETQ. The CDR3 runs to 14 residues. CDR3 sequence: CASRYSGGTDTQYF. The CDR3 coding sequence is TGCGCCAGCAGATATAGCGGGGGCACAGATACGCAGTATTTT.

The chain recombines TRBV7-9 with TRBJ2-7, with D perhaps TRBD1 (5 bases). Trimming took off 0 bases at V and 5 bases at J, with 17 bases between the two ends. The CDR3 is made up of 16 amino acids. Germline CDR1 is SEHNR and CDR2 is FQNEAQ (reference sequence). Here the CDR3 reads CASSLAQRTRGHEQYF. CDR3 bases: TGTGCCAGCAGCTTAGCGCAACGGACAAGGGGCCACGAGCAGTACTTC.